One sample yielded the 13 T cell receptor beta chains listed below, sequenced in a study of blood T cell repertoires in COVID-19. Here immunoSEQ multiplex PCR was the method, and the copy in TCRdb shows in-frame clones only, minus some. The sample carries about 440,000 clones, roughly 91% recorded once. The material sequenced was peripheral blood. These receptors all stem from a woman in her twenties or thirties with acute or convalescent COVID-19.

V gene TRBV11-3 combines with J gene TRBJ2-3; 12 bases fit TRBD2. Germline CDR1 and CDR2: SGHNT and YENEEA. Trimming removed 4 bases from V and 2 bases from J; junction bases left unmatched: 7. This CDR3 comprises 17 residues. This CDR3 reads CASSSRLAGEYTDTQYF. The CDR3 DNA reads as TGTGCCAGCAGCTCACGACTAGCGGGGGAGTACACAGATACGCAGTATTTT. Full variable domain (remainder filled in from reference TRBV11-3 and TRBJ2-3): EAGVVQSPRYKIIEKKQPVAFWCNPISGHNTLYWYLQNLGQGPELLIRYENEEAVDDSQLPKDRFSAERLKGVDSTLKIQPAELGDSAVYLCASSSRLAGEYTDTQYFGPGTRLTVL.

This chain links TRBV19 with TRBJ1-2, with a tentative D call TRBD1 (6 bases). V was clipped by 4 bases and J by 4 bases, with 16 bases between them. CDR1 and CDR2 from the germline V gene are LNHDA and SQIVND (reference sequence). This CDR3 has 15 amino acids. The CDR3 nucleotides are TGTGCCAGTAGTAAGAGACAGGCCAGACTCTATGGCTACACCTTC. Its translation is CASSKRQARLYGYTF.

The V and J genes are TRBV5-1 and TRBJ1-3; TRBD1 agrees at 8 bases. Germline values: CDR1 SGHRS, CDR2 YFSETQ. The V and J ends lost 3 bases and 0 bases, in that order; junction bases with no gene match: 2. CDR3 length equals 15 residues. The CDR3 DNA follows: TGCGCCAGCAGCTCGGACAGGGCCTCTGGAAACACCATATATTTT. It translates to CASSSDRASGNTIYF. Using reference TRBV5-1 and TRBJ1-3 for the parts outside the CDR3, the full variable domain is KAGVTQTPRYLIKTRGQQVTLSCSPISGHRSVSWYQQTPGQGLQFLFEYFSETQRNKGNFPGRFSGRQFSNSRSEMNVSTLELGDSALYLCASSSDRASGNTIYFGEGSWLTVV.

The V and J genes are TRBV5-6 and TRBJ2-7; 12 bases are shared with TRBD2. Germline V CDR1 and CDR2: SGHDT, YYEEEE. This CDR3 is 18 amino acids long. V trimming: 0 bases; J trimming: 0 bases; junction bases outside the gene matches: 7. The CDR3 spells CASSLEAGLAGSSYEQYF. CDR3 sequence (DNA): TGTGCCAGCAGCTTGGAAGCCGGACTAGCGGGGAGCTCCTACGAGCAGTACTTC. The full variable domain, its missing parts supplied by reference TRBV5-6 and TRBJ2-7, is DAGVTQSPTHLIKTRGQQVTLRCSPKSGHDTVSWYQQALGQGPQFIFQYYEEEERQRGNFPDRFSGHQFPNYSSELNVNALLLGDSALYLCASSLEAGLAGSSYEQYFGPGTRLTVT.

This chain joins TRBV5-4 and TRBJ2-3; 9 bases match TRBD1. The V and J ends lost 0 bases and 2 bases, in that order; junction bases with no gene match: 13. The CDR3 contains 19 residues. CDR1 and CDR2 from the germline V gene are SGHNT and YYREEE (reference sequence). The chain's CDR3 is CASSLAGTGRRSPTDTQYF. The CDR3 DNA is TGTGCCAGCAGCTTGGCCGGGACAGGGCGTAGGTCCCCCACAGATACGCAGTATTTT.

This chain connects TRBV6-6 to TRBJ1-5; D gene ambiguous. This CDR3 is 12 amino acids long. V shed 6 bases and J shed 10 bases, with 13 bases lying between them. From germline, CDR1 is MNHNY and CDR2 SVGAGI (reference sequence). The CDR3 protein is CASSELAPPQHF. Written as DNA, the CDR3 is TGTGCCAGCAGCGAACTCGCCCCCCCCCAGCATTTT.

The chain employs TRBV20-1 and TRBJ2-2; 11 nucleotides match TRBD2. There are 17 residues in the CDR3. Trimming cost V 3 bases and J 1 base; bases outside gene matches: 7. Per the germline V gene, CDR1 is DFQATT and CDR2 is SNEGSKA (reference sequence). The CDR3 DNA sequence: TGCAGTGCTAGTGTGTCTAGCGGGGGGTTGAACACCGGGGAGCTGTTTTTT. Amino acids: CSASVSSGGLNTGELFF.

The rearrangement links TRBV6-5 to TRBJ1-5, with D possibly being TRBD1 (5 bases). V lost 6 bases, J lost 7 bases, and 13 bases lay in between. The CDR3 length is 13 residues. The V gene's germline CDR1 is MNHEY and CDR2 SVGAGI. The CDR3 protein is CASRAGGEQPQHF. The CDR3 DNA sequence: TGTGCCAGCAGGGCAGGAGGGGAACAGCCCCAGCATTTT.

This chain links TRBV3-1 (or the pseudogene TRBV3-2) with TRBJ1-1; D possibly corresponds to TRBD1 (5 bases). This CDR3 has 13 amino acids. V dropped 5 bases and J dropped 1 base, with 8 bases sitting between them. Germline assignment: CDR1 LGHDT and CDR2 YNNKEL (reference sequence). In DNA form, the CDR3 reads TGTGCCAGCAGCGCCACAGGGAACACTGAAGCTTTCTTT. Its protein is CASSATGNTEAFF.

The CDR3: CAWSTPGGSRNTIYF. CDR3 in DNA: TGTGCCTGGAGCACACCAGGTGGTTCCCGAAACACCATATATTTT. The gene calls are TRBV30 and TRBJ1-3; D remains ambiguous. Germline CDR1 and CDR2: GTSNPN and SVGIG (reference sequence). The CDR3 consists of 15 residues. V was clipped by 3 bases and J by 5 bases, with 17 bases between them.

The chain has TRBV12-3 or TRBV12-4 and TRBJ1-2; D remains unclear. Between the trimmed V and J ends, which lost 6 bases and 8 bases, there was a span of 16 bases. This CDR3 is 13 amino acids long. CDR3 in amino acids: CASSPRHLSGYTF. The CDR3 bases are TGTGCCAGCAGCCCGAGACATTTATCAGGCTACACCTTC.

The rearrangement uses TRBV6-5 and TRBJ2-1; D is perhaps TRBD2 (6 bases). This CDR3 spans 15 amino acids. Germline lookup yields CDR1 MNHEY and CDR2 SVGAGI. Trimming took off 5 bases at V and 3 bases at J, with 14 bases between the two ends. The CDR3 region has the DNA TGTGCCAGCAGTACAAACGGGGGTAACTACAATGAGCAGTTCTTC. It translates to CASSTNGGNYNEQFF.

The chain is built from TRBV10-3 and TRBJ1-2, with D possibly TRBD1 on 6 matching bases. Trimming took 0 bases from V and 6 from J, leaving 11 bases between them. The CDR3 sequence is 14 residues long. CDR1 and CDR2 (germline): ENHRY, SYGVKD. The CDR3 coding sequence is TGTGCCATCAGTGAGTCCTCCCGACAGGATGGCTACACCTTC. Its translation: CAISESSRQDGYTF.